The source of this TCR beta chain is a study of cytomegalovirus exposure and HLA in healthy donors. V lost 6 bases and J 0 bases, leaving 15 bases between the germline ends. Germline V gene lookup returns CDR1 MNHNS and CDR2 SASEGT. The CDR3 has 15 amino acids. Whole-study findings and limits: On later analysis, the bulk of CMV-associated TCR beta chains appeared to be HLA-restricted. The study labeled roughly 160 TCR beta chains cytomegalovirus-associated.

The PCR used 60 Vbeta and 13 Jbeta primers. Some clones are missing from TCRdb's copy, which holds only in-frame ones; the method was immunoSEQ multiplex PCR. The repertoire holds 63,000 or so clones, with roughly 77% as singletons. For this clone: The antigen is not known.

This TCR derives from a woman in her thirties in good health and CMV-seronegative. Material: PBMCs. V gene TRBV6-1 combines with J gene TRBJ2-7; D gene uncertain. The CDR3 nucleotides are TGTGCCAGCAGCGAGCTGCCAAGGAGCTCCTACGAGCAGTACTTC. Encoded protein: CASSELPRSSYEQYF.